This T cell receptor (beta chain) was captured in a study of radiation and T cells in renal cell carcinoma. This clone was seen more than once but under ten times. Generated by immunoSEQ multiplex PCR, the TCRdb table keeps only in-frame clones and is missing some. This table has 15,000 to 17,000 clones, over 50% appearing once. Treatment indicated: treatment-naive control, cytoreductive nephrectomy. Germline lookup yields CDR1 SGHDN and CDR2 FVKESK. The CDR3 runs to 13 residues. V lost 7 bases to trimming and J lost 5 bases; unmatched junction nucleotides: 2. The V call is TRBV14, the J call TRBJ2-1, with 10 bases that match TRBD2. The sequence came from a man aged 50 to 59 with renal cell carcinoma. The specimen comprised tumor tissue, sampled from a patient whose treatment was nephrectomy without radiotherapy. CDR3 nucleotide sequence: TGTGCCAGCAAAACTAGCGGGGACAATGAGCAGTTCTTC. Translating it yields CASKTSGDNEQFF.